This TCR beta chain was observed in a study of CD8+ T cells in alopecia areata. The wider study: Treated patients were dosed with oral tofacitinib, taking 5 to 10 mg twice daily. Tofacitinib therapy lasting 6 to 18 months was followed by 6 months off drug.

Per germline, CDR1 ENHRY and CDR2 SYGVKD. The CDR3 runs 13 residues. As for treatment: oral pan-JAK inhibitor, 5-10 mg twice daily. Details on this clone: The antigen remains undetermined. Germline and junction disagree at one end, which may indicate a read error.

Study-wide points: It was less clear whether patients shared TCRs than it was in mice, possibly because of HLA. Lesional scalp exceeded normal scalp in clonality, especially in alopecia totalis/universalis.

cDNA prepared by RNA extraction and subsequent reverse transcription served as the template for sequencing. This table comes from immunoSEQ multiplex PCR, and its TCRdb copy is limited to in-frame clones, with some not included. Counted here are about 210,000 clones, more than 45% occurring once; the ten biggest clones make up 1.5% to 2%. V is TRBV10-3 and J is TRBJ1-6, with 8 nucleotides matching TRBD1. The receptor was isolated from a human donor with alopecia areata. This sample comprised CD4+ T cells sorted from blood, obtained at week 4, from a patient treated with tofacitinib. CDR3 residues: CASSGQGNSPLHF. The DNA for the CDR3 is TGCGCCAGCAGTGGACAGGGCAATTCACCCCTCCACTTT.